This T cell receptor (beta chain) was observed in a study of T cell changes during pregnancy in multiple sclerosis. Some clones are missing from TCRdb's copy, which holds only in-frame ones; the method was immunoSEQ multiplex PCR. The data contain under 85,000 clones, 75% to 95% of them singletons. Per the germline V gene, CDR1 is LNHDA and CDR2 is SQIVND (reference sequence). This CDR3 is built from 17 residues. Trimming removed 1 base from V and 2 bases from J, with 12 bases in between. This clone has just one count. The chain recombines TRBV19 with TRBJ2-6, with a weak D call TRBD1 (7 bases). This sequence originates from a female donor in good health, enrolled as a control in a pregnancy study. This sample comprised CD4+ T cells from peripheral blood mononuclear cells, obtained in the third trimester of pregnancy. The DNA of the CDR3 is TGTGCCAGTAGTATAGGTCTCAGGGGGGCTGGGGCCAACGTCCTGACTTTC. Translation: CASSIGLRGAGANVLTF.